This TCR beta chain was captured in a study of molecular identifiers for immune sequencing clone quantification. V lost 4 bases to trimming and J lost 4 bases, with 5 bases between them. The CDR3 has 11 residues. The germline V gene has CDR1 SGHDT and CDR2 YYEEEE. TCRdb re-called the PCR reads through MiXCR, storing one row per CDR3 protein. This table holds 97,000 or so distinct CDR3 sequences, under 40% found once. Using a CD8+CD4-CCR7+CD45RA+ phenotype, naive CD8 T cells were sorted. The sample consisted of naive CD8+ T cells from blood, with Jurkat cell RNA spiked in. Noted subset: FACS-sorted CD8+CD4-CCR7+CD45RA+ naive T cells. The V gene is TRBV5-6, the J gene TRBJ1-1; D is ambiguous. The sequence was collected from a human donor in good health. Some libraries in this study had Jurkat cell RNA spiked in. CDR3 nucleotide sequence: TGTGCCAGCAGCCGTAGCACTGAAGCTTTCTTT. Its translation is CASSRSTEAFF.